This paragraph covers one T cell receptor beta chain sequence. Antigen unknown. Produced via immunoSEQ multiplex PCR; TCRdb's table is partial and in-frame only. Of 150,000 or so clones listed, about 88% were seen once; the top ten hold 4.5% to 6.5%. These data belong to a study of T cell responses to AZD1222 COVID-19 vaccine. The CDR3 totals 15 residues. The trim removed 5 bases at V and 4 bases at J, leaving 7 bases unmatched. The germline V gene has CDR1 SGHTA and CDR2 FQGNSA. Whole-study results and caveats: The study identified only six AZD1222 recipients as seropositive at baseline.

The chain carries TRBV7-2 and TRBJ1-5, with 8 bases aligning to TRBD1. The source of this sequence is an adult in good health. Source: peripheral blood, taken on day 0 of AZD1222 vaccination. CDR3: CASSPTGARNQPQHF. In DNA form, the CDR3 reads TGTGCCAGCAGCCCGACAGGGGCGCGTAATCAGCCCCAGCATTTT. Combining the CDR3 with reference TRBV7-2 and TRBJ1-5 gives the whole variable domain GAGVSQSPSNKVTEKGKDVELRCDPISGHTALYWYRQSLGQGLEFLIYFQGNSAPDKSGLPSDRFSAERTGGSVSTLTIQRTQQEDSAVYLCASSPTGARNQPQHFGDGTRLSIL.